One sample yielded the 28 T cell receptor beta chains listed below, sequenced in a study of blood T cell repertoires in COVID-19. Assay used: immunoSEQ multiplex PCR; TCRdb lists only in-frame clones, some missing. The table shows approximately 200,000 clones, with less than 90% occurring only once. Sequencing input: PBMCs or T cells enriched from blood (not recorded which). The receptors originated from a woman aged 25-40 years who had been exposed to COVID-19.

The chain recombines TRBV5-1 with TRBJ2-5; TRBD1 matches at 8 bases. This CDR3 region has 16 residues. CDR1 is SGHRS and CDR2 is YFSETQ in the germline V gene. With 1 base clipped from V and 1 base from J, the junction kept 6 bases outside the gene matches. The CDR3 nucleotides read TGCGCCAGCAGCTTGTCAACAGGGGGAGGCCAAGAGACCCAGTACTTC. As protein: CASSLSTGGGQETQYF.

The rearrangement links TRBV12-5 to TRBJ1-4, with TRBD1 identical over 8 bases. CDR3 size: 17 residues. The germline CDR1 and CDR2 sequences are LGHNT and FRNRAP. V gave up 1 base and J gave up 2 bases; unmatched junction bases: 6. CDR3 coding DNA: TGTGCTAGTGGTTTGGCCCGGACAGGGAGTACTAATGAAAAACTGTTTTTT. It specifies CASGLARTGSTNEKLFF. Looking up the rest from reference TRBV12-5 and TRBJ1-4 gives the full variable domain: DARVTQTPRHKVTEMGQEVTMRCQPILGHNTVFWYRQTMMQGLELLAYFRNRAPLDDSGMPKDRFSAEMPDATLATLKIQPSEPRDSAVYFCASGLARTGSTNEKLFFGSGTQLSVL.

This rearrangement joins TRBV4-1 to TRBJ1-5; maybe TRBD1 (6 bases). Germline V gene lookup returns CDR1 MGHRA and CDR2 YSYEKL. V was trimmed by 3 bases and J by 3 bases, leaving 12 bases between them. This CDR3 comprises 15 residues. DNA for the CDR3: TGCGCCAGCAGCCACGGGCAGGGGTTCAATCAGCCCCAGCATTTT. Its protein product is CASSHGQGFNQPQHF.

The chain uses TRBV19 and TRBJ2-5, with 10 bases aligning to TRBD1. V shed 4 bases, J shed 5 bases, and the junction held 7 bases outside the gene matches. This CDR3 comprises 15 residues. The V gene's germline CDR1 is LNHDA and CDR2 SQIVND (reference sequence). The CDR3 loop is CASSTGDRGRETQYF. The CDR3 coding sequence is TGTGCCAGTAGTACCGGGGACAGGGGTCGGGAGACCCAGTACTTC.

J is TRBJ2-1 and V is TRBV5-1; 10 bases agree with TRBD1. The V gene end was trimmed by 4 bases and the J gene end by 6 bases; junction bases not matched to a gene: 7. Germline V lookup: CDR1 SGHRS, CDR2 YFSETQ. The CDR3 has 15 amino acids. Here the CDR3 DNA reads TGCGCCAGCAGCCACGACAGGGGGCAAACCAATGAGCAGTTCTTC. Translated: CASSHDRGQTNEQFF. The full variable domain, its missing parts supplied by reference TRBV5-1 and TRBJ2-1, is KAGVTQTPRYLIKTRGQQVTLSCSPISGHRSVSWYQQTPGQGLQFLFEYFSETQRNKGNFPGRFSGRQFSNSRSEMNVSTLELGDSALYLCASSHDRGQTNEQFFGPGTRLTVL.

The chain combines TRBV25-1 with TRBJ2-5; 8 bases match TRBD1. Per the germline V gene, CDR1 is MGHDK and CDR2 is SYGVNS. This CDR3 is 15 amino acids long. Trimming cost V 7 bases and J 7 bases; bases outside gene matches: 14. CDR3 residues: CASMGRGRGPGTQYF. In nucleotides, the CDR3 is TGTGCCAGCATGGGCAGGGGGCGAGGCCCAGGGACCCAGTACTTC. The full variable domain, completed using reference TRBV25-1 and TRBJ2-5, is EADIYQTPRYLVIGTGKKITLECSQTMGHDKMYWYQQDPGMELHLIHYSYGVNSTEKGDLSSESTVSRIRTEHFPLTLESARPSHTSQYLCASMGRGRGPGTQYFGPGTRLLVL.

This sequence joins TRBV9 and TRBJ1-5; TRBD1 matches 9 bases. Looked up from germline, CDR1 is SGDLS and CDR2 is YYNGEE. The CDR3 spans 13 residues. Losses at the gene ends were 3 bases for V and 6 bases for J; bases not matched to a gene: 1. The DNA of the CDR3 is TGTGCCAGCAGCGGGACAGGGGCTCAGCCCCAGCATTTT. Encoded protein: CASSGTGAQPQHF.

The rearrangement uses TRBV9 and TRBJ2-3; D possibly corresponds to TRBD1 (6 bases). Germline V lookup: CDR1 SGDLS, CDR2 YYNGEE. The CDR3 is 15 amino acids. Between the trimmed V and J ends, which lost 4 bases and 2 bases, there was a span of 14 bases. In DNA form, the CDR3 reads TGTGCCAGCAGCCTTACAGGGTATGTCACAGATACGCAGTATTTT. Protein product: CASSLTGYVTDTQYF.

V is TRBV23-1 and J is TRBJ2-7; 9 bases fit TRBD2. TRBV23-1 is recorded as an ORF, its role being uncertain. The CDR3 runs 18 residues. The junction had 14 bases not matched to a gene; V was cut back by 4 bases and J by 1 base. CDR3 in amino acids: CASSPTPSGENPSYEQYF. The CDR3 DNA reads as TGCGCCAGCAGTCCTACCCCTAGCGGGGAAAACCCTTCCTACGAGCAGTACTTC.

V gene TRBV3-1 (or the pseudogene TRBV3-2) combines with J gene TRBJ1-5; no clear D. The V end lost 1 base, the J end lost 4 bases, and 11 bases lay between the germline ends. Germline-derived CDR1 and CDR2 are LGHDT and YNNKEL (reference sequence). The CDR3 totals 15 residues. The CDR3 DNA is TGTGCCAGCAGCCAAGCAGGTGATATTAATCAGCCCCAGCATTTT. This sequence encodes CASSQAGDINQPQHF.

The J gene is TRBJ2-7, the V gene TRBV5-1; 10 nucleotides align to TRBD1. With V trimmed by 4 bases and J by 2 bases, 6 bases remained unmatched. Germline assignment: CDR1 SGHRS and CDR2 YFSETQ. This CDR3 is 15 amino acids long. The CDR3 protein is CASSGGTGEAYEQYF. CDR3 sequence (DNA): TGCGCCAGCAGCGGCGGGACAGGGGAAGCCTACGAGCAGTACTTC.

The chain combines TRBV27 with TRBJ1-5; D call uncertain. This CDR3 contains 13 residues. With 4 bases removed from V and 1 base from J, the gap between germline ends came to 5 bases. CDR1 and CDR2 from the germline V gene are MNHEY and SMNVEV (reference sequence). The DNA of the CDR3 is TGTGCCAGCAGTTATGGCAGCAATCAGCCCCAGCATTTT. Amino acids: CASSYGSNQPQHF.

The count of this clone is one. The chain carries TRBV5-5 and TRBJ1-5, with D possibly TRBD1 on 6 matching bases. V was pared by 3 bases and J by 7 bases, with 14 bases between. This CDR3 region has 14 residues. Germline values: CDR1 SGHKS, CDR2 YYEKEE (reference sequence). The CDR3: CASSSGGREQPQHF. DNA for the CDR3: TGTGCCAGCAGCTCGGGGGGCCGGGAACAGCCCCAGCATTTT.

The rearrangement uses TRBV19 and TRBJ1-1; the match to TRBD1 covers 8 bases. There are 13 residues in the CDR3. Per germline, CDR1 LNHDA and CDR2 SQIVND (reference sequence). J gave up 10 bases and V 6 bases, and 10 bases lay outside the gene matches. CDR3 residues: CASSIQGVQPAFF. CDR3 sequence (DNA): TGTGCCAGTAGCATACAGGGGGTGCAGCCAGCTTTCTTT. Drawing the rest from reference TRBV19 and TRBJ1-1, the complete variable domain is DGGITQSPKYLFRKEGQNVTLSCEQNLNHDAMYWYRQDPGQGLRLIYYSQIVNDFQKGDIAEGYSVSREKKESFPLTVTSAQKNPTAFYLCASSIQGVQPAFFGQGTRLTVV.

This chain uses TRBV9 with TRBJ1-2; D call uncertain. The CDR3 runs to 15 residues. V was trimmed by 0 bases and J by 6 bases, leaving 15 bases between them. Germline CDR1 and CDR2: SGDLS and YYNGEE. CDR3 in amino acids: CASSVEDGGPDGYTF. The CDR3 region has the DNA TGTGCCAGCAGCGTAGAGGACGGAGGTCCCGATGGCTACACCTTC. Supplemented by reference TRBV9 and TRBJ1-2, the full variable domain reads DSGVTQTPKHLITATGQRVTLRCSPRSGDLSVYWYQQSLDQGLQFLIQYYNGEERAKGNILERFSAQQFPDLHSELNLSSLELGDSALYFCASSVEDGGPDGYTFGSGTRLTVV.

The genes are TRBV19 and TRBJ1-6, with TRBD1 matching over 7 bases. The CDR3 has 14 amino acids. Losses at the gene ends were 4 bases for V and 11 bases for J; bases not matched to a gene: 8. From germline, CDR1 is LNHDA and CDR2 SQIVND (reference sequence). This CDR3 reads CASSTRDSITPLHF. CDR3 DNA: TGTGCCAGTAGTACCCGGGACAGCATTACACCCCTCCACTTT.

The J gene is TRBJ1-6, the V gene TRBV5-1; TRBD1 aligns across 7 bases. The CDR3 is made up of 18 amino acids. V lost 0 bases and J lost 5; bases outside the gene matches: 11. Germline CDR1 is SGHRS and CDR2 is YFSETQ. CDR3 region: CASSLAGTAEFHNSPLHF. The CDR3 nucleotides read TGCGCCAGCAGCTTGGCCGGGACAGCGGAATTTCATAATTCACCCCTCCACTTT.

The chain links TRBV6-4 to TRBJ2-1, with 10 bases aligning to TRBD2. Germline assignment: CDR1 MRHNA and CDR2 SNTAGT. The J segment lost 4 bases and the V segment lost 0 bases, leaving 3 bases of the junction unmatched. CDR3 size: 16 residues. The CDR3 sequence is CASSDSSSGGYNEQFF. CDR3 nucleotide sequence: TGTGCCAGCAGTGACTCGAGTAGCGGGGGGTACAATGAGCAGTTCTTC.

This chain connects TRBV27 to TRBJ1-5, with no clear D. Germline CDR1 is MNHEY and CDR2 is SMNVEV (reference sequence). V lost 2 bases, J lost 2 bases, and 7 bases lay in between. The CDR3 spans 14 residues. The CDR3 DNA follows: TGTGCCAGCAGTTTAGGGCTCGGCAATCAGCCCCAGCATTTT. Translating gives CASSLGLGNQPQHF.

The chain employs TRBV5-1 and TRBJ1-1; TRBD1 is a possible D gene (6 bases). The CDR3 has 17 residues. CDR1 is SGHRS, CDR2 YFSETQ, per germline. The V and J ends lost 2 bases and 0 bases respectively, with 17 bases between them. CDR3 nucleotide sequence: TGCGCCAGCAGCTTTGACTTGAGGGGGATATTGAACACTGAAGCTTTCTTT. This translates into CASSFDLRGILNTEAFF. The full variable domain, in which reference TRBV5-1 and TRBJ1-1 provide the parts outside the CDR3, is KAGVTQTPRYLIKTRGQQVTLSCSPISGHRSVSWYQQTPGQGLQFLFEYFSETQRNKGNFPGRFSGRQFSNSRSEMNVSTLELGDSALYLCASSFDLRGILNTEAFFGQGTRLTVV.

This clone was seen a single time. This sequence joins TRBV24-1 and TRBJ1-6; 10 bases fit TRBD1. Germline trimming cut 4 bases from V and 5 bases from J; bases unmatched to any gene: 4. The CDR3 is 16 residues long. CDR1 is KGHDR, CDR2 SFDVKD, per germline. This CDR3 reads CATSDGGTGDNSPLHF. CDR3 bases: TGTGCCACCAGTGACGGAGGGACAGGGGATAATTCACCCCTCCACTTT.

This rearrangement joins TRBV6-5 to TRBJ2-3; 8 bases match TRBD2. CDR3 size: 15 residues. Germline CDR1 reads MNHEY; CDR2 reads SVGAGI. The V segment lost 4 bases and the J segment 7 bases; nucleotides outside the gene matches: 10. Here the CDR3 DNA reads TGTGCCAGCAGTTCGGGCGGGGGGTCATTAAATACGCAGTATTTT. This sequence encodes CASSSGGGSLNTQYF.

J is TRBJ2-5 and V is TRBV7-2, with TRBD1 identical over 8 bases. CDR1 and CDR2 from the germline V gene are SGHTA and FQGNSA. This CDR3 is built from 13 residues. Trimming removed 5 bases from V and 5 bases from J; junction bases left unmatched: 4. CDR3 nucleotide sequence: TGTGCCAGCAGCGACTACAGGGGGGAGACCCAGTACTTC. It yields the protein CASSDYRGETQYF. Full variable domain (missing parts from reference TRBV7-2 and TRBJ2-5): GAGVSQSPSNKVTEKGKDVELRCDPISGHTALYWYRQSLGQGLEFLIYFQGNSAPDKSGLPSDRFSAERTGGSVSTLTIQRTQQEDSAVYLCASSDYRGETQYFGPGTRLLVL.

The chain is built from TRBV4-2 and TRBJ1-1; 7 bases align to TRBD1. V trimming: 1 base; J trimming: 0 bases; junction bases outside the gene matches: 8. CDR3 size: 17 residues. From germline, CDR1 is LGHNA and CDR2 YNFKEQ. CDR3 amino acids: CASSQAKLTGMNTEAFF. In DNA, the CDR3 is TGTGCCAGCAGCCAAGCCAAATTGACAGGGATGAACACTGAAGCTTTCTTT.

The CDR3 DNA reads TGTGCCAGCTCACTGCCCAGGGCTGAAGCTTTCTTT. Translating it yields CASSLPRAEAFF. The rearrangement links TRBV18 to TRBJ1-1, with D possibly being TRBD1 (5 bases). Trimming removed 4 bases from V and 6 bases from J, with 9 bases in between. Germline loops: CDR1 KGHSH, CDR2 LQKENI. The CDR3 has 12 residues.

This clone has more than one count but fewer than ten. The rearrangement links TRBV11-3 to TRBJ1-1; 9 nucleotides match TRBD1. This CDR3 is 16 amino acids long. Germline V CDR1 and CDR2: SGHNT, YENEEA. Trimming took 8 bases from V and 8 from J; bases not matched to a gene: 18. CDR3 sequence: CASGCLPGQGVSEAFF. The CDR3 nucleotides are TGTGCCAGCGGATGTCTGCCGGGACAGGGTGTGTCGGAAGCTTTCTTT. Full variable domain (rest looked up from reference TRBV11-3 and TRBJ1-1): EAGVVQSPRYKIIEKKQPVAFWCNPISGHNTLYWYLQNLGQGPELLIRYENEEAVDDSQLPKDRFSAERLKGVDSTLKIQPAELGDSAVYLCASGCLPGQGVSEAFFGQGTRLTVV.

V usage is TRBV24-1 and J usage is TRBJ1-4, with 7 bases identical to TRBD1. This CDR3 is built from 17 residues. Unmatched junction bases numbered 10, after V lost 3 bases and J lost 4 bases. Per the germline V gene, CDR1 is KGHDR and CDR2 is SFDVKD. The CDR3 bases are TGTGCCACCAGTGATCTCCTGGGACAGCTCCTTAATGAAAAACTGTTTTTT. Protein: CATSDLLGQLLNEKLFF.

The J gene is TRBJ1-1, the V gene TRBV11-3; D remains ambiguous. This CDR3 is built from 16 residues. Looked up from germline, CDR1 is SGHNT and CDR2 is YENEEA. Trimming pared 4 bases from V and 2 bases from J, leaving 17 bases between. Written as DNA, the CDR3 is TGTGCCAGCAGCTCGCCCCCCCCTCGGGGAAACACTGAAGCTTTCTTT. Translating it yields CASSSPPPRGNTEAFF.